The present T cell receptor (beta chain) was sequenced within a study of Ad26.COV2.S vaccination and SARS-CoV-2 variants. Study summary: Donor was one of the participants in the Ad26.COV2.S arm of the COV1001 trial. Donor got 5x10^10 or 1x10^11 viral particles of Ad26.COV2.S.

The CDR3 covers 15 residues. Deletions cut 3 bases from V and 4 bases from J, with 13 bases between. Germline assignment: CDR1 LGHNA and CDR2 YSLEER. Only in-frame clones appear in the TCRdb table, and some are missing; sequencing was by immunoSEQ multiplex PCR. The sample lists around 320,000 clones; 70% to 90% were seen once. Treatment denoted: about 20 received Ad26.COV2.S at low or high dose, single or two shots; 5 received placebo; per-sample allocation not given. It was on day 63 after the first vaccine or placebo injection that samples were taken. Immunization relied on an Ad26 vector, which expressed Wuhan-strain SARS-CoV-2 spike.

Sequences were derived from peripheral blood, sampled in a trial of Ad26.COV2.S vaccine versus placebo. The clonotype originates from a person between 18 and 65 years old who received the Ad26.COV2.S COVID-19 vaccine or a placebo. This sequence joins TRBV4-3 and TRBJ1-3, with D possibly being TRBD1 (5 bases). CDR3 sequence reads: CASSHDSIMGNTIYF. The CDR3 coding sequence is TGCGCCAGCAGCCACGACAGTATTATGGGAAACACCATATATTTT.